Below are 20 T cell receptor beta chains sequenced from a single sample in a study of CD8+ T cells in alopecia areata. RNA extraction and reverse transcription yielded cDNA as sequencing template. Assay: immunoSEQ multiplex PCR; the TCRdb copy retains only in-frame clones and omits some. The sample comprises 160,000 or so clones, approximately 53% of which are singletons, and roughly a fifth rests with the top ten. Sequences were derived from CD8+ T cells sorted from blood, sampled at week 0. These receptors all stem from a human donor with alopecia areata.

V gene TRBV2 combines with J gene TRBJ2-3; D not certain. Germline V gene data show CDR1 as SNHLY and CDR2 as FYNNEI. CDR3 length: 13 residues. The V and J ends lost 1 base and 4 bases respectively, with 6 bases between them. CDR3 nucleotide sequence: TGTGCCAGCAGTGAAGAGGGTGCAGATACGCAGTATTTT. It yields the protein CASSEEGADTQYF.

The sample holds one count of this clone. The rearrangement uses TRBV25-1 and TRBJ2-3; 8 nucleotides line up with TRBD2. V shed 2 bases, J shed 3 bases, and the junction held 1 base outside the gene matches. The germline V gene encodes CDR1 MGHDK and CDR2 SYGVNS. This CDR3 is built from 14 residues. CDR3 nucleotide sequence: TGTGCCAGCAGTGAACGCGGGGGGACAGATACGCAGTATTTT. It encodes CASSERGGTDTQYF.

The V gene is TRBV7-9, the J gene TRBJ1-6; D may be TRBD1 (5 bases). CDR3 size: 16 residues. Between the trimmed V and J ends, which lost 6 bases and 10 bases, there was a span of 22 bases. The germline V gene encodes CDR1 SEHNR and CDR2 FQNEAQ (reference sequence). DNA for the CDR3: TGTGCCAGCAGGTCAGCGTGGGGGGGAAAAGAGTCACCCCTCCACTTT. Amino acids: CASRSAWGGKESPLHF.

V and J are TRBV7-9 and TRBJ1-1; D unclear. The CDR3 loop spans 14 amino acids. Trimming removed 4 bases at V and 5 bases at J, with 14 bases between. The V gene's germline CDR1 is SEHNR and CDR2 FQNEAQ (reference sequence). The CDR3 sequence is CASSSTLVGTEAFF. The CDR3 DNA follows: TGTGCCAGCAGCTCGACACTCGTGGGTACTGAAGCTTTCTTT.

The chain links TRBV29-1 to TRBJ2-7; D uncertain. Per germline, CDR1 SQVTM and CDR2 ANQGSEA. CDR3 length: 12 amino acids. The V end was cut by 4 bases, the J end by 3 bases, with 10 bases between. In DNA, the CDR3 is TGCAGCGTTGGTGACATAGACTACGAGCAGTACTTC. Translating it yields CSVGDIDYEQYF.

The CDR3 protein is CATSRERGTEQYF. CDR3 bases: TGTGCCACCAGCAGGGAGAGAGGGACCGAGCAGTACTTC. The genes are TRBV15 and TRBJ2-7, with D perhaps assigned TRBD1 or TRBD2 (5 bases each). Germline V CDR1 and CDR2: LNHNV, YYDKDF (reference sequence). The V and J ends lost 3 bases and 6 bases respectively, with 12 bases between them. CDR3 length: 13 residues.

The chain couples TRBV9 to TRBJ2-1; D possibly corresponds to TRBD1 (5 bases). From germline, CDR1 is SGDLS and CDR2 YYNGEE. The CDR3 length is 15 residues. Trimming pared 4 bases from V and 4 bases from J, leaving 15 bases between. This chain's CDR3 is CASSPSMTEYNEQFF. CDR3 sequence (DNA): TGTGCCAGCAGCCCATCTATGACAGAGTACAATGAGCAGTTCTTC.

This sequence joins TRBV9 and TRBJ1-2; tentative D call: TRBD1 (6 bases). The CDR3 spans 15 residues. Trimming cost V 0 bases and J 2 bases, with 11 bases left between them. Germline V lookup: CDR1 SGDLS, CDR2 YYNGEE. CDR3 coding DNA: TGTGCCAGCAGCGTAGAGGGCAGGGGAAACTATGGCTACACCTTC. Its translation is CASSVEGRGNYGYTF.

This chain joins TRBV29-1 and TRBJ1-2; D is uncertain. CDR1 and CDR2 from the germline V gene are SQVTM and ANQGSEA. The CDR3 loop spans 11 amino acids. Trimming stripped 1 base from V and 4 bases from J, with 4 bases between. CDR3 nucleotides: TGCAGCGTTGAAGCGACCTATGGCTACACCTTC. Amino acid sequence: CSVEATYGYTF.

Only a few counts were recorded for this clone. The J gene is TRBJ2-7, the V gene TRBV2; the match to TRBD1 covers 9 bases. Germline V CDR1 and CDR2: SNHLY, FYNNEI. The CDR3 runs 15 residues. V lost 6 bases, J lost 3 bases, and 9 bases stayed unmatched. This CDR3 is CASRRTGDPHYEQYF. The CDR3 DNA follows: TGTGCCAGCAGACGGACAGGGGATCCTCACTACGAGCAGTACTTC.

In nucleotides, the CDR3 is TGTGCCTGGAGTCTCGGTGTTACGGATTCACCCCTCCACTTT. Its translation is CAWSLGVTDSPLHF. The V gene is TRBV30, the J gene TRBJ1-6; D remains ambiguous. V was pared by 2 bases and J by 8 bases, with 13 bases between. This CDR3 has 14 residues. Looked up from germline, CDR1 is GTSNPN and CDR2 is SVGIG (reference sequence).

The J gene is TRBJ2-2, the V gene TRBV30; a possible D gene is TRBD2 (5 bases). Germline V gene data show CDR1 as GTSNPN and CDR2 as SVGIG (reference sequence). Trimming removed 0 bases from V and 3 bases from J, with 11 bases in between. CDR3 length: 15 residues. Here the CDR3 reads CAWSVPTRDTGELFF. CDR3 DNA sequence: TGTGCCTGGAGTGTACCAACTAGGGACACCGGGGAGCTGTTTTTT.

This clone occurred a few times. The chain uses TRBV29-1 and TRBJ2-4; 11 bases map to TRBD2. CDR1 is SQVTM, CDR2 ANQGSEA, per germline. Germline trimming cut 7 bases from V and 0 bases from J; bases unmatched to any gene: 8. CDR3 length: 16 residues. The CDR3 protein is CSASGGNSIAKNIQYF. CDR3 nucleotides: TGCAGCGCTAGCGGGGGGAATTCTATAGCCAAAAACATTCAGTACTTC.

V is TRBV30 and J is TRBJ1-2; D is possibly TRBD1 (5 bases). V dropped 1 base and J dropped 6 bases, with 9 bases sitting between them. Germline lookup yields CDR1 GTSNPN and CDR2 SVGIG (reference sequence). CDR3 length equals 12 residues. CDR3 sequence reads: CAWSELGHGYTF. The CDR3 bases are TGTGCCTGGAGTGAATTGGGGCATGGCTACACCTTC.

Of note for this clone: Other DNA variants within this sample encode the same CDR3. J is TRBJ2-1 and V is TRBV25-1; 9 bases line up with TRBD1. In germline, CDR1 is MGHDK, CDR2 SYGVNS. Losses at the gene ends were 9 bases for V and 6 bases for J; bases not matched to a gene: 9. This CDR3 is built from 14 residues. The CDR3 loop reads CASTRQGGGNEQFF. CDR3 coding DNA: TGTGCCAGTACAAGACAGGGGGGAGGCAATGAGCAGTTCTTC.

Written as DNA, the CDR3 is TGCAGCGCCCTCTCACGGGGGTACGAGCAGTACTTC. Protein sequence: CSALSRGYEQYF. V gene TRBV29-1 combines with J gene TRBJ2-7, with D tentatively TRBD2 (6 bases). Deletions cut 7 bases from V and 4 bases from J, with 14 bases between. Germline V gene lookup returns CDR1 SQVTM and CDR2 ANQGSEA. The CDR3 sequence is 12 residues long.

This sequence joins TRBV6-6 and TRBJ1-4, with TRBD1 as a possible D gene (5 bases). Trimming shortened V by 10 bases and J by 8 bases, and 20 bases separated the two germline ends. The length of the CDR3 is 14 residues. Germline V gene sequence: CDR1 MNHNY, CDR2 SVGAGI (reference sequence). The CDR3 loop is CATQGGNQGEKLFF. CDR3 coding DNA: TGTGCCACCCAGGGAGGAAATCAAGGGGAAAAACTGTTTTTT.

This chain connects TRBV25-1 to TRBJ2-1; TRBD1 might be the D (7 bases). CDR3 length: 15 amino acids. Between the trimmed V and J ends, which lost 4 bases and 6 bases, there was a span of 16 bases. CDR1 is MGHDK and CDR2 is SYGVNS in the germline V gene. The chain's CDR3 is CASSARGTRPNEQFF. The CDR3 coding sequence is TGTGCCAGCAGTGCCAGGGGGACTCGTCCCAATGAGCAGTTCTTC.

Note on this clone: The same CDR3 arises from other DNA sequences in this sample as well. This sequence joins TRBV4-3 and TRBJ2-2, with no clear D. Looked up from germline, CDR1 is LGHNA and CDR2 is YSLEER. Trimming pared 3 bases from V and 8 bases from J, leaving 7 bases between. CDR3 length equals 12 residues. In DNA form, the CDR3 reads TGCGCCAGCAGCCAGGTTTCAGGGGAGCTGTTTTTT. Translated: CASSQVSGELFF.

In its sample, this clone was seen a few times. V is TRBV11-2 and J is TRBJ1-2; TRBD1 agrees at 7 bases. CDR3 length: 13 amino acids. V was pared by 5 bases and J by 2 bases, with 2 bases of the junction left unmatched. Germline CDR1 reads SGHAT; CDR2 reads FQNNGV. CDR3 amino acids: CASSQTGNYGYTF. CDR3 nucleotide sequence: TGTGCCAGCAGCCAGACAGGGAACTATGGCTACACCTTC.